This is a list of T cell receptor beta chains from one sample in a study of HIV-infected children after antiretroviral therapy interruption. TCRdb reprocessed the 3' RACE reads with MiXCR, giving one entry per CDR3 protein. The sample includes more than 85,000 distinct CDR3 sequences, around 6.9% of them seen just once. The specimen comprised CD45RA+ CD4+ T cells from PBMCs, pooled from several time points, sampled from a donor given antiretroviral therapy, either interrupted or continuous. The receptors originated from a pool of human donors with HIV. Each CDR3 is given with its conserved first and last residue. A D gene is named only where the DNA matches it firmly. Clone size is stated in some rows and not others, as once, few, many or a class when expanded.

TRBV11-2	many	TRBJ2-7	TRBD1	TGTGCCAGCAGCTTAGTCCGGACAGGGGGCGGTGAGCAGTACTTC	CASSLVRTGGGEQYF
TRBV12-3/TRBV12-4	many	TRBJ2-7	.	TGTGCAAGCAGCTTAGGGACATATGAACAGTACTTC	CASSLGTYEQYF
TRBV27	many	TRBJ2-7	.	TGTGCCAGCAGTTCGATCGGGCCTCAAGGGGCCTACGAGCAGTACTTC	CASSSIGPQGAYEQYF
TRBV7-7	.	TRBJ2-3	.	TGTGCCAGCAGCCGCGGGACTGACCGCACAGATACGCAGTATTTT	CASSRGTDRTDTQYF
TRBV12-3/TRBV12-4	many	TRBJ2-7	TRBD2	TGTGCCAGCAGTTTCAGGGCACATTTTCAACGAACTAGCGGGGGCCGTCCGTACTACGAGCAGTACTTC	CASSFRAHFQRTSGGRPYYEQYF
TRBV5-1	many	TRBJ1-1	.	TGCGCCAGCAGCTTGGTGCCGGGGTCTGAAGCTTTCTTT	CASSLVPGSEAFF
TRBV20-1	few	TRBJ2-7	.	TGCAGTGCTCCAAAGGGACGGGGGAAGTTGCGGTCCGGGTACGAGCAGTACTTC	CSAPKGRGKLRSGYEQYF
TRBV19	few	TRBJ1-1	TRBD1	TGTGCCAGTAGTATACAGGGGGACGGTGGTGAAGCTTTCTTT	CASSIQGDGGEAFF
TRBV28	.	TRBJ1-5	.	TGTGCCAGCAGGGTCGGGGGGGAGAGCAATCAGCCCCAGCATTTT	CASRVGGESNQPQHF
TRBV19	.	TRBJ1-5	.	TGTGCCAGTAGTCGACAGAATAGCAATCAGCCCCAGCATTTT	CASSRQNSNQPQHF
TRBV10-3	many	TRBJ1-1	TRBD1	TGTGCCATTAGGACAGGGGGGAACACTGAAGCTTTCTTT	CAIRTGGNTEAFF
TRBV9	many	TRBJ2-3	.	TGTGCCAGCAGCGTAGGGAGTGGAATTGCAAATACGCAGTATTTT	CASSVGSGIANTQYF
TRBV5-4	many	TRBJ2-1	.	TGTGCCAGCAGCTTAAAGGACCTCGAGCAGTTCTTC	CASSLKDLEQFF
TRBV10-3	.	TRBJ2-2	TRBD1	TGTGCCATCAGCCCCGGACAGGGGAGAACCGGGGAGCTGTTTTTT	CAISPGQGRTGELFF
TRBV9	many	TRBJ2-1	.	TGTGCCAGCAGCGTCGAGGGAAGTGAGCAGTTCTTC	CASSVEGSEQFF
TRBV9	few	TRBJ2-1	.	TGTGCCAGCAGCGTAGGGTCCTCCGGTGGTGAGCAGTTCTTC	CASSVGSSGGEQFF
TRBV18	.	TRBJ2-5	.	TGTGCCAGCTCACAGGACCGAGAAGAGACCCAGTACTTC	CASSQDREETQYF
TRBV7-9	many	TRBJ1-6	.	TGTGCCAGCAGCTTCAATGCACCCAATAATTCACCCCTCCACTTT	CASSFNAPNNSPLHF
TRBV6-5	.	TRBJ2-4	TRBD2	TGTGCCAGCAGTTACGCCTCGGCTAGCGGGGGGCACATTCAGTACTTC	CASSYASASGGHIQYF
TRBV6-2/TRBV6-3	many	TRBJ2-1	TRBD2	TGTGCCAGCAGGGCCCTCCTAGCGGGAGTCAACAATGAGCAGTTCTTC	CASRALLAGVNNEQFF
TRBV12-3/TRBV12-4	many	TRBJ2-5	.	TGTGCCAGCAGCCCCGCGGGTACCGAGACCCAGTACTTC	CASSPAGTETQYF
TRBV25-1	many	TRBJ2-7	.	TGTGCCAGCAGTGTAGCAAGCTGGACAGAACCGCAGTACTTC	CASSVASWTEPQYF
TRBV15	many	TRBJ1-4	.	TGTGCCACCAGCAGAGATGCCGCGAGGAATGAAAAACTGTTTTTT	CATSRDAARNEKLFF
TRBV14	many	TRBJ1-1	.	TGTGCCAGCAGCAACCGGGCACAAATGACTGAAGCTTTCTTT	CASSNRAQMTEAFF
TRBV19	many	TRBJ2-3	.	TGTGCCAGTAACGACATTACTAGCCGCACAGATACGCAGTATTTT	CASNDITSRTDTQYF
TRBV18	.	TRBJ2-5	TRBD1	TGTGCCAGCTCATCAGGACAGGTGGAGACCCAGTACTTC	CASSSGQVETQYF
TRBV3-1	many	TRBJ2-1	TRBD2	TGTGCCAGCAGCCACCGACTAGCGGGAGGGATACCCTACAATGAGCAGTTCTTC	CASSHRLAGGIPYNEQFF